This TCR beta chain was documented in a study of T cells in Graves' hyperthyroidism and ophthalmopathy. In the study overall: Blood from the periphery was taken at initial diagnosis, before any treatment.

RNA transcripts yielded amplified TCR beta CDR3 regions. Primed by the HTBI set, a first-round RT-PCR was run on the TCR CDR3. TCRdb recomputed calls from the multiplex PCR reads with MiXCR, one row per CDR3 protein. The sample records almost 500,000 distinct CDR3 sequences, approximately 22% being singletons. Concerning this clonotype itself: The junction departs from the called germline gene at one end, perhaps through a read error.

Sequenced: blood. The TCR originated in a woman in her 70s with Graves' ophthalmopathy.

Written as DNA, the CDR3 is TGTGTCAGCAGCGTAAGAGCGGGAGTAGATACGCAGTATTTT. Translated, it gives CVSSVRAGVDTQYF. V is TRBV9 and J is TRBJ2-3, with 8 bases identical to TRBD2. Germline V gene sequence: CDR1 SGDLS, CDR2 YYNGEE. The CDR3 runs 14 residues.